A selection of T cell receptor beta chains follows, all from one sample in a study of radiation and T cells in renal cell carcinoma. The data were produced by immunoSEQ multiplex PCR, yet TCRdb's version contains in-frame clones alone and is incomplete. Of tens of thousands of clones listed, about four fifths are singletons. The sample consisted of blood, taken from a patient whose treatment included radiotherapy and nephrectomy. The receptors were sampled from a man aged 55 to 70 with renal cell carcinoma. The conserved cysteine and the conserved F or W are not part of the CDR3 here.

V,CDR3
TRBV7-2,ASSPQGLGFNEQF
TRBV5-1,ASSWRYRNTEAF
TRBV2,ASSTGSPETQY
TRBV15,ATSRDLGVVTEAF
TRBV19,ASSIVNKSEQY
TRBV9,ASSVASYTDTQY
TRBV10-2,ASTLTSGRAISSYNEQF
TRBV21-1,ASSKAGSTGPSGEIGGRSEGY
TRBV27,ASSFSQGNTEAF
TRBV30,AWSARDDQPQH
TRBV28,ASSTLSYEQY
TRBV13,ASSPGSGRVYNEQF